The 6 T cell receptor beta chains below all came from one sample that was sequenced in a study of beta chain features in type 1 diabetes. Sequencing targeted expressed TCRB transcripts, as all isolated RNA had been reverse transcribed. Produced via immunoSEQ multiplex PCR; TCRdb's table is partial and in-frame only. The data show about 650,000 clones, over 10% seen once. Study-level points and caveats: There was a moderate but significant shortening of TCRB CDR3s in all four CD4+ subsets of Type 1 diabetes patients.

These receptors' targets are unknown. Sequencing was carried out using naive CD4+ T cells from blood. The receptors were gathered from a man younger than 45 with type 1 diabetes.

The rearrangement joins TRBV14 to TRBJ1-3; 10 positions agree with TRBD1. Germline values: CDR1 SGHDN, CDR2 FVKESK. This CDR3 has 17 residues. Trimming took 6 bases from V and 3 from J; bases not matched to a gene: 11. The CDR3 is CASRLSGTGVFGNTIYF. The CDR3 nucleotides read TGTGCCAGCAGACTCTCCGGGACAGGGGTGTTTGGAAACACCATATATTTT.

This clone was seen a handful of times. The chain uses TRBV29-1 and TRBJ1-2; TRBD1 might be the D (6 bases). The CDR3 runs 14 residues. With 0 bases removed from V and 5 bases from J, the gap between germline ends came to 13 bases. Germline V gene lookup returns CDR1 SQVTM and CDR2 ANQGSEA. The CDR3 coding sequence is TGCAGCGTTGAAGAGGATGGACAGAGGTATGGCTACACCTTC. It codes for CSVEEDGQRYGYTF.

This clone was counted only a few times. The CDR3 protein is CASSSRQGASAGELFF. In DNA, the CDR3 is TGTGCCAGCAGCTCCAGACAGGGGGCGTCCGCCGGGGAGCTGTTTTTT. This chain uses TRBV7-2 with TRBJ2-2; 10 nucleotides align to TRBD1. The CDR3 has 16 amino acids. The J segment lost 6 bases and the V segment lost 4 bases, leaving 8 bases of the junction unmatched. Germline values: CDR1 SGHTA, CDR2 FQGNSA.

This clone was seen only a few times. CDR3 region: CASRSSGASTDTQYF. CDR3 nucleotide sequence: TGTGCCAGCAGGTCTAGCGGGGCTAGCACAGATACGCAGTATTTT. V is TRBV7-2 and J is TRBJ2-3, with 9 bases lining up with TRBD2. The CDR3 is 15 amino acids. Germline CDR1 is SGHTA and CDR2 is FQGNSA. V was clipped by 6 bases and J by 0 bases; unmatched bases: 4.

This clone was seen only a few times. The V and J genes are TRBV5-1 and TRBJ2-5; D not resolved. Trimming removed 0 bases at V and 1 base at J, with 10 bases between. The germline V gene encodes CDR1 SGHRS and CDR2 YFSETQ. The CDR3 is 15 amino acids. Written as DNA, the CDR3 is TGCGCCAGCAGCTTGGTCCAGAACATCCAAGAGACCCAGTACTTC. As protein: CASSLVQNIQETQYF.

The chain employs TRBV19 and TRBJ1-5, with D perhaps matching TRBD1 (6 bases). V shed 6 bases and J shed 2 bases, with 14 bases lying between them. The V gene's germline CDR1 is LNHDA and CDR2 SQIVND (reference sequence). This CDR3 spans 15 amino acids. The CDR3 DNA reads TGTGCCAGTAGGAGGGACAACGGAGGCAATCAGCCCCAGCATTTT. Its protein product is CASRRDNGGNQPQHF.